This is a list of T cell receptor beta chains from one sample in a study of OX40 agonist ivuxolimab in advanced cancers. Sequencing used immunoSEQ multiplex PCR; TCRdb keeps in-frame clones, though not all of them. Altogether about 53,000 clones are present, approximately 91% being singletons, with the ten largest covering around 1.5%. The sequenced sample was CD4+ or CD8+ T cells sorted from blood, obtained in a trial of the OX40 agonist ivuxolimab. The receptor source for this set is an adult with an advanced solid tumor such as melanoma, head and neck, liver or kidney cancer. CDR3s include the opening cysteine and the closing phenylalanine or tryptophan. Fields, in order: D gene, clone size, J gene, V gene, CDR3 protein, CDR3 DNA. The D gene is left open where the match is weak. Clone size is stated in some rows and not others, as once, few, many or a class when expanded.

D: -
size: -
J: TRBJ1-1
V: TRBV18
CDR3: CASSGSRDTEAFF
DNA: TGTGCCAGCTCAGGGTCCCGCGACACTGAAGCTTTCTTT

D: TRBD1
size: -
J: TRBJ2-1
V: TRBV19
CDR3: CASSIGTGVNEQFF
DNA: TGTGCCAGTAGTATAGGGACAGGGGTCAATGAGCAGTTCTTC

D: -
size: -
J: TRBJ1-1
V: TRBV27
CDR3: CASGQPGRGLNTEAFF
DNA: TGTGCCAGCGGTCAACCTGGTCGGGGGTTGAACACTGAAGCTTTCTTT

D: TRBD2
size: -
J: TRBJ2-5
V: TRBV5-1
CDR3: CASSLGPSGRLETQYF
DNA: TGCGCCAGCAGCTTGGGGCCTAGCGGGAGGTTGGAGACCCAGTACTTC

D: TRBD2
size: -
J: TRBJ2-7
V: TRBV5-4
CDR3: CASSLGLAGSYEQYF
DNA: TGTGCCAGCAGCTTGGGACTAGCGGGATCCTACGAGCAGTACTTC

D: TRBD1
size: -
J: TRBJ1-2
V: TRBV18
CDR3: CASSPEWGQGDGYTF
DNA: TGTGCCAGCTCACCAGAGTGGGGACAGGGTGATGGCTACACCTTC

D: TRBD1
size: -
J: TRBJ2-7
V: TRBV7-9
CDR3: CASSPLSGQGYEQYF
DNA: TGTGCCAGCAGCCCTCTGAGCGGACAGGGGTACGAGCAGTACTTC

D: TRBD1
size: -
J: TRBJ2-2
V: TRBV11-2
CDR3: CASSLTGGITGELFF
DNA: TGTGCCAGCAGCTTGACAGGGGGCATCACCGGGGAGCTGTTTTTT

D: -
size: -
J: TRBJ1-4
V: TRBV7-2
CDR3: CASSPDGRATNEKLFF
DNA: TGTGCCAGCAGCCCAGATGGCAGAGCAACTAATGAAAAACTGTTTTTT

D: TRBD1
size: -
J: TRBJ2-5
V: TRBV5-1
CDR3: CASSSGTGGQETQYF
DNA: TGCGCCAGCAGCTCCGGGACAGGGGGGCAAGAGACCCAGTACTTC

D: TRBD2
size: -
J: TRBJ2-3
V: TRBV5-1
CDR3: CASSSLAGGLSTDTQYF
DNA: TGCGCCAGCAGCTCCCTAGCGGGGGGGCTTAGCACAGATACGCAGTATTTT

D: -
size: -
J: TRBJ2-5
V: TRBV10-3
CDR3: CAITSGTEQETQYF
DNA: TGTGCCATCACCTCCGGGACGGAGCAAGAGACCCAGTACTTC

D: -
size: -
J: TRBJ1-4
V: TRBV5-6
CDR3: CASSRTRVQEKLFF
DNA: TGTGCCAGCAGCCGAACTCGGGTACAAGAAAAACTGTTTTTT

D: -
size: once
J: TRBJ1-2
V: TRBV7-9
CDR3: CASSLDSTGRTF
DNA: TGTGCCAGCAGCTTAGACTCGACAGGCCGAACCTTC

D: -
size: -
J: TRBJ1-3
V: TRBV29-1
CDR3: CSVEDWNTIYF
DNA: TGCAGCGTTGAAGATTGGAACACCATATATTTT

D: -
size: -
J: TRBJ1-6
V: TRBV5-8
CDR3: CASSFSGRSSPLHF
DNA: TGTGCCAGCAGCTTCTCAGGGCGGAGCTCACCCCTCCACTTT

D: -
size: -
J: TRBJ1-1
V: TRBV18
CDR3: CASSPGLGNTEVFF
DNA: TGTGCCAGCTCACCAGGGTTAGGGAATACTGAAGTTTTCTTT

D: -
size: -
J: TRBJ2-1
V: TRBV19
CDR3: CASSIRWAGSYNEQFF
DNA: TGTGCCAGTAGTATACGTTGGGCGGGGTCCTACAATGAGCAGTTCTTC

D: -
size: -
J: TRBJ1-2
V: TRBV25-1
CDR3: CASSPQGKNYGYTF
DNA: TGTGCCAGCAGTCCGCAGGGTAAAAACTATGGCTACACCTTC

D: TRBD2
size: -
J: TRBJ2-4
V: TRBV14
CDR3: CASSQARDQRESKNIQYF
DNA: TGTGCCAGCAGCCAAGCTCGTGACCAGCGGGAGTCCAAAAACATTCAGTACTTC

D: -
size: once
J: TRBJ1-3
V: TRBV5-1
CDR3: CASSLGAGRISGNTIYF
DNA: TGCGCCAGCAGCTTGGGCGCGGGGCGCATCTCTGGAAACACCATATATTTT

D: TRBD1
size: -
J: TRBJ2-7
V: TRBV5-1
CDR3: CASSLDLGTASYEQYF
DNA: TGCGCCAGCAGCTTGGACCTCGGGACAGCTTCCTACGAGCAGTACTTC

D: -
size: -
J: TRBJ2-3
V: TRBV19
CDR3: CASSIDSSNPAYTQYF
DNA: TGTGCCAGTAGTATAGACTCGTCGAATCCCGCGTATACGCAGTATTTT

D: -
size: -
J: TRBJ1-2
V: TRBV28
CDR3: CASRDSSAGGYTF
DNA: TGTGCCAGCAGGGACAGTTCAGCTGGTGGCTACACCTTC

D: -
size: -
J: TRBJ1-1
V: TRBV30
CDR3: CAWSVQTGTEAFF
DNA: TGTGCCTGGAGTGTCCAGACAGGCACTGAAGCTTTCTTT

D: -
size: -
J: TRBJ1-1
V: TRBV28
CDR3: CASSPSGHQNTEAFF
DNA: TGTGCCAGCAGCCCCTCGGGACACCAGAACACTGAAGCTTTCTTT

D: TRBD2
size: -
J: TRBJ2-3
V: TRBV5-4
CDR3: CASSFGLAGYTDTQYF
DNA: TGTGCCAGCAGCTTCGGACTAGCGGGGTACACAGATACGCAGTATTTT

D: -
size: -
J: TRBJ2-2
V: TRBV2
CDR3: CASRARGDIGELFF
DNA: TGTGCCAGCAGAGCTCGGGGTGACATCGGGGAGCTGTTTTTT

D: -
size: -
J: TRBJ2-1
V: TRBV7-8
CDR3: CASSRGWSGYNEQFF
DNA: TGTGCCAGCAGCCGTGGGTGGAGTGGCTACAATGAGCAGTTCTTC

D: -
size: -
J: TRBJ2-7
V: TRBV7-9
CDR3: CASSQTGSYEQYF
DNA: TGTGCCAGCAGCCAAACAGGGTCCTACGAGCAGTACTTC

D: TRBD2
size: -
J: TRBJ2-7
V: TRBV4-2
CDR3: CASSQDASGKSYEQYF
DNA: TGTGCCAGCAGCCAAGATGCTAGCGGGAAATCCTACGAGCAGTACTTC

D: -
size: -
J: TRBJ2-7
V: TRBV18
CDR3: CASSPGQANEQYF
DNA: TGTGCCAGCTCACCAGGGCAGGCGAACGAGCAGTACTTC

D: -
size: -
J: TRBJ2-3
V: TRBV5-8
CDR3: CASSSGQRTDTQYF
DNA: TGTGCCAGCAGCTCGGGACAACGCACAGATACGCAGTATTTT

D: -
size: -
J: TRBJ1-4
V: TRBV6-1
CDR3: CASSEIWQGPGKLFF
DNA: TGTGCCAGCAGTGAAATCTGGCAGGGCCCGGGAAAACTGTTTTTT

D: TRBD1
size: -
J: TRBJ1-3
V: TRBV13
CDR3: CASNNFRGEPSGNTIYF
DNA: TGTGCCAGTAACAATTTCAGGGGGGAACCCTCTGGAAACACCATATATTTT

D: TRBD1
size: -
J: TRBJ2-2
V: TRBV27
CDR3: CASSPGQFTGELFF
DNA: TGTGCCAGCAGTCCGGGACAGTTCACCGGGGAGCTGTTTTTT

D: TRBD1
size: -
J: TRBJ1-1
V: TRBV27
CDR3: CASSFGGTEPRGAFF
DNA: TGTGCCAGCAGTTTTGGGGGGACTGAACCCAGGGGGGCTTTCTTT

D: -
size: once
J: TRBJ1-4
V: TRBV5-1
CDR3: CASSLSGSQNEKLFF
DNA: TGCGCCAGCAGCTTGTCGGGCAGCCAGAATGAAAAACTGTTTTTT

D: -
size: -
J: TRBJ2-1
V: TRBV7-9
CDR3: CASSHRTSEQFF
DNA: TGTGCCAGCAGCCACAGGACGAGTGAGCAGTTCTTC

D: TRBD1
size: -
J: TRBJ2-2
V: TRBV7-3
CDR3: CASRSGGSVGELFF
DNA: TGTGCCAGCCGGTCAGGGGGCTCGGTCGGGGAGCTGTTTTTT

D: TRBD2
size: once
J: TRBJ2-3
V: TRBV5-1
CDR3: CASSFTSGRGADTQYF
DNA: TGCGCCAGCAGCTTTACTAGCGGGAGAGGGGCAGATACGCAGTATTTT

D: TRBD2
size: few
J: TRBJ2-1
V: TRBV7-2
CDR3: CASSLRLAGGDNEQFF
DNA: TGTGCCAGCAGCCTACGACTAGCGGGGGGGGACAATGAGCAGTTCTTC

D: TRBD1
size: -
J: TRBJ1-4
V: TRBV25-1
CDR3: CASSLRDRGEKLFF
DNA: TGTGCCAGCAGCCTCCGGGACAGAGGCGAAAAACTGTTTTTT

D: TRBD2
size: once
J: TRBJ2-5
V: TRBV5-1
CDR3: CASSFRGGRALETQYF
DNA: TGCGCCAGCAGCTTTCGTGGCGGGAGGGCCCTAGAGACCCAGTACTTC

D: TRBD2
size: -
J: TRBJ2-3
V: TRBV5-8
CDR3: CASSLGLALGTDTQYF
DNA: TGTGCCAGCAGCTTGGGACTAGCACTGGGCACAGATACGCAGTATTTT